A single sample gave rise to the 14 T cell receptor beta chains below, sequenced in a study of regulatory T cells in long-lasting Graves disease. Time point meaning: newly diagnosed GD, antithyroid drugs for less than 3 months. The TCR library used RNA extracted from PBMCs. Sequencing libraries for TCR beta were prepared with iRepertoire HTBI primers and Arm-PCR of CDR3 regions. TCRdb used MiXCR to reprocess the multiplex PCR reads, holding one entry per CDR3 protein. The data show about 440,000 distinct CDR3 sequences, with 15% seen just once and approximately 15% held by the top ten. This same sample was also taken into another study, of T cells in Graves' hyperthyroidism and ophthalmopathy.

This material consisted of peripheral blood mononuclear cells (PBMCs), taken at new diagnosis, from a patient treated with antithyroid drugs. Receptors originate from a woman aged 25 to 39 with Graves disease.

This clonotype has at least ten counts. The rearrangement links TRBV28 to TRBJ1-5; D ambiguous. V lost 7 bases and J 7 bases, leaving 20 bases between the germline ends. Germline lookup yields CDR1 MDHEN and CDR2 SYDVKM. The CDR3 covers 15 residues. CDR3 sequence: CASIKIGMGRQPQHF. As DNA, the CDR3 is TGTGCCAGCATTAAAATAGGGATGGGAAGGCAGCCCCAGCATTTT.

The rearrangement joins TRBV29-1 to TRBJ1-5; D may be TRBD1 (5 bases). Germline values: CDR1 SQVTM, CDR2 ANQGSEA. The CDR3 length is 17 residues. Trimming pared 2 bases from V and 7 bases from J, leaving 24 bases between. The CDR3 nucleotides read TGCAGCGTTGAAATACGCCCTCCGGGGGACTTAGACCAGCCCCAGCATTTT. This sequence encodes CSVEIRPPGDLDQPQHF.

This clonotype has a handful of counts. The chain joins TRBV6-2 or TRBV6-3 to TRBJ2-2; TRBD2 might be the D (7 bases). The V end was cut by 5 bases, the J end by 4 bases, with 17 bases between. The CDR3 totals 16 residues. Germline V gene lookup returns CDR1 MNHEY and CDR2 SVGEGT. Here the CDR3 DNA reads TGTGCCAGCAGTACGGGGGGAGGGGGTTCCACCGGGGAGCTGTTTTTT. It is translated as CASSTGGGGSTGELFF.

In this sample, this clonotype turned up many times. The chain carries TRBV3-1 and TRBJ2-3; D remains unclear. The CDR3 length is 16 residues. CDR1 and CDR2 (germline): LGHDT, YNNKEL (reference sequence). V lost 1 base to trimming and J lost 2 bases, with 13 bases between them. In nucleotides, the CDR3 is TGTGCCAGCAGCCAAGGCCGGTCTAGACTCACAGATACGCAGTATTTT. As protein: CASSQGRSRLTDTQYF.

This clonotype has a handful of counts. This chain uses TRBV6-2 or TRBV6-3 with TRBJ2-1, with TRBD2 matching over 10 bases. CDR3 length: 18 amino acids. The ends lost 10 bases at V and 6 bases at J; junction bases unmatched: 21. Germline V gives CDR1 MNHEY, CDR2 SVGEGT. The CDR3 DNA sequence: TGTGCCAACAGGGCCAGGACTAGCGGAGGGACACCGTTCAATGAGCAGTTCTTC. Protein sequence: CANRARTSGGTPFNEQFF.

Many counts were recorded for this clonotype. The gene calls are TRBV18 and TRBJ1-5; D gene uncertain. CDR1 is KGHSH, CDR2 LQKENI, per germline. V dropped 4 bases and J dropped 3 bases, with 13 bases sitting between them. CDR3 length equals 15 residues. CDR3 loop: CASSLSGPPNQPQHF. The CDR3 DNA reads as TGTGCCAGCTCACTATCCGGGCCCCCCAATCAGCCCCAGCATTTT. Based on the CDR3 plus reference TRBV18 and TRBJ1-5, the full variable domain is NAGVMQNPRHLVRRRGQEARLRCSPMKGHSHVYWYRQLPEEGLKFMVYLQKENIIDESGMPKERFSAEFPKEGPSILRIQQVVRGDSAAYFCASSLSGPPNQPQHFGDGTRLSIL.

The sample holds many counts of this clonotype. The chain joins TRBV20-1 to TRBJ2-3; 12 bases fit TRBD2. Germline loops: CDR1 DFQATT, CDR2 SNEGSKA (reference sequence). J gave up 4 bases and V 3 bases, and 8 bases lay outside the gene matches. The CDR3 length is 16 residues. The CDR3 nucleotides are TGCAGTGCTAGCCCCCGACTAGCGGGAGAATCAGATACGCAGTATTTT. Protein product: CSASPRLAGESDTQYF.

V is TRBV19 and J is TRBJ2-1, with no clear D. Trimming removed 7 bases from V and 4 bases from J, with 11 bases in between. CDR1 and CDR2 (germline): LNHDA, SQIVND (reference sequence). The CDR3 sequence is 13 residues long. CDR3 nucleotides: TGTGCCAGTACTGACCTCTCTTACAATGAGCAGTTCTTC. Amino acid sequence: CASTDLSYNEQFF.

This clonotype was seen at least ten times. The rearrangement links TRBV30 to TRBJ1-2; D gene uncertain. Germline V lookup: CDR1 GTSNPN, CDR2 SVGIG (reference sequence). CDR3 length equals 14 residues. V lost 4 bases to trimming and J lost 5 bases, with 17 bases between them. CDR3 sequence (DNA): TGTGCCTGGAATATTCACGGCGCGCCTTATGGCTACACCTTC. This gives the protein CAWNIHGAPYGYTF.

The sample holds a few counts of this clonotype. This chain connects TRBV11-3 to TRBJ2-7; D ambiguous. Germline loops: CDR1 SGHNT, CDR2 YENEEA. Trimming removed 5 bases from V and 2 bases from J, with 13 bases in between. The CDR3 is made up of 14 amino acids. The CDR3 loop reads CASSPLWLPYEQYF. The CDR3 nucleotides read TGTGCCAGCAGCCCCCTTTGGCTCCCCTACGAGCAGTACTTC.

This clonotype was counted many times. V gene TRBV24-1 combines with J gene TRBJ1-5; tentative D call: TRBD1 (6 bases). V lost 3 bases, J lost 7 bases, and 12 bases lay in between. The CDR3 contains 14 residues. Germline V gene data show CDR1 as KGHDR and CDR2 as SFDVKD. The CDR3: CATSDPFTGQPQHF. CDR3 nucleotide sequence: TGTGCCACCAGTGATCCCTTCACAGGGCAGCCCCAGCATTTT.

This clonotype was detected a few times. CDR3 protein: CSALSRVSYEQYF. CDR3 DNA sequence: TGCAGCGCCCTGAGTCGGGTGTCCTACGAGCAGTACTTC. The chain is built from TRBV29-1 and TRBJ2-7, with D unresolved. Trimming pared 7 bases from V and 1 base from J, leaving 14 bases between. The CDR3 has 13 amino acids. Germline V lookup: CDR1 SQVTM, CDR2 ANQGSEA.

To note about this clonotype: A read error may explain this, as a much larger clone is one base away. The rearrangement joins TRBV7-2 to TRBJ2-3, with D perhaps TRBD1 (6 bases). The DNA end lines up better with TRBJ2-1; the J call may be wrong. CDR1 and CDR2 from the germline V gene are SGHTA and FQGNSA. This CDR3 spans 14 amino acids. In DNA, the CDR3 is TGTGCCAGCAGCTTGGGGACATTTTTCTACGAGCAGTTCTTC. Amino acid sequence: CASSLGTFFYEQFF.

This clonotype was seen ten or more times. J is TRBJ1-1 and V is TRBV28; D not certain. The germline V gene has CDR1 MDHEN and CDR2 SYDVKM. The V and J ends lost 6 bases and 3 bases respectively, with 8 bases between them. The CDR3 covers 12 residues. CDR3: CASSPTHTEAFF. CDR3 DNA: TGTGCCAGCAGCCCAACACACACTGAAGCTTTCTTT.